The 32 T cell receptor beta chains reported below all come from one sample, sequenced in a study of graft-versus-host responses after intestinal transplantation. Measured with immunoSEQ multiplex PCR; TCRdb has only the in-frame clones, and not every one. The sample holds more than 50,000 clones, about nine tenths seen once. Graft specimens yielded both intraepithelial and lamina propria lymphocytes. The sequencing used ileum tissue, collected about 350 days after transplant. The source is a human patient who received an intestinal transplant, so some T cells may come from the graft donor.

The rearrangement uses TRBV7-3 and TRBJ2-5; D is unclear. Germline CDR1 SGHTA, CDR2 FQGTGA. Between the trimmed V and J ends, which lost 5 bases and 3 bases, there was a span of 16 bases. The CDR3 runs to 15 residues. The CDR3 DNA reads as TGTGCCAGCAGCCCCTCGATGGGTTCGAAAGAGACCCAGTACTTC. The encoded protein is CASSPSMGSKETQYF.

The chain uses TRBV6-5 and TRBJ2-2, with D hard to call. CDR1 MNHEY and CDR2 SVGAGI come from the germline V gene. This CDR3 has 14 amino acids. The V end lost 6 bases, the J end lost 0 bases, and 8 bases lay between the germline ends. DNA of the CDR3: TGTGCCAGCAGGACAAGTTCGAACACCGGGGAGCTGTTTTTT. Protein: CASRTSSNTGELFF.

This rearrangement joins TRBV5-1 to TRBJ2-2; tentatively, D is TRBD1 (6 bases). Per the germline V gene, CDR1 is SGHRS and CDR2 is YFSETQ. Trimming cost V 4 bases and J 2 bases, with 9 bases left between them. This CDR3 spans 14 amino acids. CDR3 residues: CASSVQGNTGELFF. CDR3 sequence (DNA): TGCGCCAGCAGCGTACAGGGTAACACCGGGGAGCTGTTTTTT.

CDR3 loop: CASSEREDRGASGHDEQFF. CDR3 DNA: TGTGCCAGCAGTGAGCGGGAGGACAGGGGAGCCTCCGGTCACGATGAGCAGTTCTTC. The J gene is TRBJ2-1, the V gene TRBV2, with a possible D match to TRBD1 (9 bases). The germline CDR1 and CDR2 sequences are SNHLY and FYNNEI. The V end was cut by 3 bases, the J end by 8 bases, with 29 bases between. This CDR3 contains 19 residues.

This clone is a singleton in its sample. This chain joins TRBV18 and TRBJ1-2; 10 nucleotides match TRBD1. Trimming cost V 3 bases and J 4 bases; bases outside gene matches: 2. This CDR3 contains 14 residues. Germline CDR1 KGHSH, CDR2 LQKENI. The CDR3 DNA sequence: TGTGCCAGCTCACCCGGGACAGGGGTCTATGGCTACACCTTC. Translation gives CASSPGTGVYGYTF. Full variable domain (outside the CDR3, taken from reference TRBV18 and TRBJ1-2): NAGVMQNPRHLVRRRGQEARLRCSPMKGHSHVYWYRQLPEEGLKFMVYLQKENIIDESGMPKERFSAEFPKEGPSILRIQQVVRGDSAAYFCASSPGTGVYGYTFGSGTRLTVV.

The V gene is TRBV2, the J gene TRBJ2-3; unclear D gene. Trimming stripped 0 bases from V and 0 bases from J, with 10 bases between. The CDR3 is 16 residues long. CDR1 and CDR2 from the germline V gene are SNHLY and FYNNEI. CDR3 loop: CASSEADSKSTDTQYF. CDR3 DNA: TGTGCCAGCAGTGAAGCCGATTCCAAAAGCACAGATACGCAGTATTTT. The variable domain in full, with the rest retrieved from reference TRBV2 and TRBJ2-3, is EPEVTQTPSHQVTQMGQEVILRCVPISNHLYFYWYRQILGQKVEFLVSFYNNEISEKSEIFDDQFSVERPDGSNFTLKIRSTKLEDSAMYFCASSEADSKSTDTQYFGPGTRLTVL.

The CDR3 bases are TGTGCCAGCAGTTTGACCGCCGGGACAGGCCACTATGGCTACACCTTC. This sequence encodes CASSLTAGTGHYGYTF. The rearrangement joins TRBV6-6 to TRBJ1-2; 8 bases line up with TRBD1. The CDR3 has 16 residues. From germline, CDR1 is MNHNY and CDR2 SVGAGI (reference sequence). V dropped 4 bases and J dropped 3; count of bases not matched to a gene: 10.

The chain joins TRBV28 to TRBJ2-3, with D perhaps being TRBD1 or TRBD2 (6 bases each). CDR1 and CDR2 from the germline V gene are MDHEN and SYDVKM. The CDR3 has 18 amino acids. Trimming removed 4 bases at V and 0 bases at J, with 20 bases between. The CDR3, as DNA: TGTGCCAGCAGTTACAATTTTTGGGGGGCAAGGAGCACAGATACGCAGTATTTT. It specifies CASSYNFWGARSTDTQYF. Together with reference TRBV28 and TRBJ2-3, the CDR3 gives the full variable domain: DVKVTQSSRYLVKRTGEKVFLECVQDMDHENMFWYRQDPGLGLRLIYFSYDVKMKEKGDIPEGYSVSREKKERFSLILESASTNQTSMYLCASSYNFWGARSTDTQYFGPGTRLTVL.

The chain carries TRBV5-5 and TRBJ1-1; D is unresolved. The CDR3 length is 13 residues. Germline values: CDR1 SGHKS, CDR2 YYEKEE (reference sequence). V shed 4 bases and J shed 4 bases, with 11 bases lying between them. CDR3 DNA: TGTGCCAGCAGCGTTACCTGGGGCACTGAAGCTTTCTTT. Translation: CASSVTWGTEAFF.

The rearrangement links TRBV28 to TRBJ2-7; D tentatively fits TRBD1 or TRBD2 (5 bases each). This CDR3 is 15 amino acids long. CDR1 is MDHEN and CDR2 is SYDVKM in the germline V gene. The V end was cut by 6 bases, the J end by 6 bases, with 21 bases between. DNA of the CDR3: TGTGCCAGCAGCGCCGTAGGGCCGGATGGGACCGAGCAGTACTTC. Its translation is CASSAVGPDGTEQYF.

This chain uses TRBV11-3 with TRBJ2-1, with 7 bases aligning to TRBD1. J was trimmed by 6 bases and V by 0 bases; bases with no gene match: 2. Germline CDR1 SGHNT, CDR2 YENEEA. The CDR3 loop spans 14 amino acids. The CDR3 DNA is TGTGCCAGCAGCTTAGATGGACAGGTCAATGAGCAGTTCTTC. The encoded protein is CASSLDGQVNEQFF.

The V call is TRBV6-5, the J call TRBJ1-2; D unclear. CDR1 is MNHEY and CDR2 is SVGAGI in the germline V gene. The V end was cut by 0 bases, the J end by 0 bases, with 8 bases between. CDR3 length equals 15 residues. The CDR3 loop reads CASSYSAGSNYGYTF. CDR3 coding DNA: TGTGCCAGCAGTTACTCTGCAGGTTCTAACTATGGCTACACCTTC.

The chain recombines TRBV15 with TRBJ1-4, with TRBD1 matching 7 bases. The J segment lost 10 bases and the V segment lost 1 base, leaving 15 bases of the junction unmatched. Germline values: CDR1 LNHNV, CDR2 YYDKDF (reference sequence). The CDR3 sequence is 17 residues long. CDR3 protein: CATSRAEGDRVLGKLFF. The CDR3 DNA follows: TGTGCCACCAGCAGAGCGGAGGGAGACAGGGTTTTGGGAAAACTGTTTTTT.

Worth noting for this clone: Lacking the conserved final phenylalanine or tryptophan, this CDR3 likely reflects a read error. The CDR3 sequence is CASSVEGSAEAFL. In nucleotides, the CDR3 is TGTGCCAGCAGCGTAGAGGGGTCTGCTGAAGCTTTCCTT. This chain links TRBV9 with TRBJ1-1, with a weak D call TRBD1 (5 bases). Germline CDR1 reads SGDLS; CDR2 reads YYNGEE. The CDR3 runs to 13 residues. V dropped 0 bases and J dropped 6 bases, with 9 bases sitting between them.

This chain uses TRBV6-1 with TRBJ2-5; D call uncertain. This CDR3 region has 15 residues. Trimming shortened V by 2 bases and J by 3 bases, and 13 bases separated the two germline ends. In germline, CDR1 is MNHNS, CDR2 SASEGT. CDR3 sequence reads: CASSEIYGSEETQYF. The CDR3 DNA sequence: TGTGCCAGCAGTGAAATATATGGCTCAGAAGAGACCCAGTACTTC.

V gene TRBV27 combines with J gene TRBJ2-7, with 7 bases lining up with TRBD2. V gave up 2 bases and J gave up 2 bases; unmatched junction bases: 3. Germline CDR1 reads MNHEY; CDR2 reads SMNVEV (reference sequence). There are 14 residues in the CDR3. The CDR3 nucleotides read TGTGCCAGCAGTTTAGCTAGCGGAACCTACGAGCAGTACTTC. This codes for CASSLASGTYEQYF.

On this clone: This specimen includes other DNA sequences encoding the same CDR3. V and J are TRBV6-6 and TRBJ1-5; D remains ambiguous. CDR3 size: 15 residues. V was pared by 0 bases and J by 5 bases, with 11 bases between. Germline V lookup: CDR1 MNHNY, CDR2 SVGAGI (reference sequence). The CDR3 sequence is CASSYSVGGDQPQHF. In DNA form, the CDR3 reads TGTGCCAGCAGTTACTCTGTGGGTGGTGATCAGCCCCAGCATTTT.

The table lists this clone with a few counts. The chain couples TRBV7-9 to TRBJ2-7; D is ambiguous. Germline CDR1 reads SEHNR; CDR2 reads FQNEAQ (reference sequence). This CDR3 has 12 amino acids. The ends were cut back, 3 bases at V and 5 bases at J, with 8 bases in the middle. The CDR3 sequence is CASSFQRDEQYF. CDR3 sequence (DNA): TGTGCCAGCAGCTTCCAAAGGGACGAGCAGTACTTC.

The rearrangement joins TRBV7-6 to TRBJ2-7; weak D call: TRBD1 (6 bases). Trimming removed 1 base from V and 2 bases from J, with 9 bases in between. Germline assignment: CDR1 SGHVS and CDR2 FNYEAQ. The CDR3 has 14 amino acids. For the CDR3, the DNA is TGTGCCAGCAGCTTAGGGACAGCAACCTACGAGCAGTACTTC. As protein: CASSLGTATYEQYF.

This chain uses TRBV4-1 with TRBJ1-2; 8 bases are a match to TRBD1. This CDR3 contains 14 residues. V shed 5 bases and J 4 bases; nucleotides not matched to a gene: 6. Germline V lookup: CDR1 MGHRA, CDR2 YSYEKL. The CDR3: CASSFPGGAYGYTF. The CDR3 DNA sequence: TGCGCCAGCAGCTTCCCAGGGGGCGCCTATGGCTACACCTTC.

This clone was detected once. The chain carries TRBV5-1 and TRBJ2-7, with a weak D call TRBD2 (6 bases). The V and J ends lost 1 base and 5 bases respectively, with 16 bases between them. CDR3 length: 15 residues. Germline V gives CDR1 SGHRS, CDR2 YFSETQ. The chain's CDR3 is CASSLSETGVHEQYF. The CDR3 DNA is TGCGCCAGCAGCTTGAGTGAAACGGGAGTTCACGAGCAGTACTTC.

In regard to this clone: Different DNA sequences within this sample yield the same CDR3. This sequence joins TRBV5-6 and TRBJ2-7, with D unresolved. The CDR3 runs to 15 residues. Germline lookup yields CDR1 SGHDT and CDR2 YYEEEE. V shed 1 base and J shed 5 bases, with 16 bases lying between them. The CDR3, as DNA: TGTGCCAGCAGCTTGTCAAATTCCTACATTCACGAGCAGTACTTC. This codes for CASSLSNSYIHEQYF. Complete variable domain (other parts from reference TRBV5-6 and TRBJ2-7): DAGVTQSPTHLIKTRGQQVTLRCSPKSGHDTVSWYQQALGQGPQFIFQYYEEEERQRGNFPDRFSGHQFPNYSSELNVNALLLGDSALYLCASSLSNSYIHEQYFGPGTRLTVT.

The rearrangement joins TRBV28 to TRBJ1-1, with D unclear. The ends were cut back, 3 bases at V and 8 bases at J, with 13 bases in the middle. The CDR3 covers 13 residues. The germline CDR1 and CDR2 sequences are MDHEN and SYDVKM. In DNA, the CDR3 is TGTGCCAGCAGTTTGAGGGCAGCCGGGGAAGCTTTCTTT. This translates into CASSLRAAGEAFF.

The gene calls are TRBV25-1 and TRBJ1-2, with D maybe TRBD1 (5 bases). The germline gives CDR1 MGHDK, CDR2 SYGVNS. There are 13 residues in the CDR3. With 6 bases removed from V and 2 bases from J, the gap between germline ends came to 10 bases. In nucleotides, the CDR3 is TGTGCCAGCAGGTGGGGCGACAACTATGGCTACACCTTC. Protein product: CASRWGDNYGYTF.

This chain joins TRBV30 and TRBJ1-5; perhaps TRBD1 as D (6 bases). The germline V gene encodes CDR1 GTSNPN and CDR2 SVGIG (reference sequence). Trimming pared 0 bases from V and 7 bases from J, leaving 16 bases between. The CDR3 is 15 amino acids. As DNA, the CDR3 is TGTGCCTGGAGTGTGGGGGGTAAGGGGGAACAGCCCCAGCATTTT. Its protein product is CAWSVGGKGEQPQHF. The complete variable domain, with remaining parts taken from reference TRBV30 and TRBJ1-5, reads SQTIHQWPATLVQPVGSPLSLECTVEGTSNPNLYWYRQAAGRGLQLLFYSVGIGQISSEVPQNLSASRPQDRQFILSSKKLLLSDSGFYLCAWSVGGKGEQPQHFGDGTRLSIL.

The chain is built from TRBV20-1 and TRBJ2-1; D is tentatively TRBD1 or TRBD2 (5 bases each). This CDR3 contains 11 residues. Trimming stripped 5 bases from V and 8 bases from J, with 10 bases between. Per germline, CDR1 DFQATT and CDR2 SNEGSKA (reference sequence). The CDR3 sequence: CSAGTVDEQFF. CDR3 DNA sequence: TGCAGTGCTGGGACCGTCGATGAGCAGTTCTTC.

On this clone: Other DNA sequences in this specimen translate into the identical CDR3. J is TRBJ2-3 and V is TRBV2; the D is unclear. CDR3 length equals 10 residues. Germline lookup yields CDR1 SNHLY and CDR2 FYNNEI. V was pared by 5 bases and J by 3 bases, with 0 bases between. The CDR3 reads CASSTDTQYF. The DNA of the CDR3 is TGTGCCAGCAGTACAGATACGCAGTATTTT.

V is TRBV28 and J is TRBJ2-7; 9 bases align to TRBD1. The CDR3 extends over 16 amino acids. V shed 11 bases and J 4 bases; nucleotides not matched to a gene: 18. CDR1 and CDR2 from the germline V gene are MDHEN and SYDVKM. The CDR3 sequence: CAGIPTGTGTWYEQYF. DNA of the CDR3: TGTGCCGGCATACCCACCGGGACAGGGACCTGGTACGAGCAGTACTTC.

The chain links TRBV10-1 to TRBJ1-6, with D maybe TRBD1 (5 bases). Germline CDR1 is WNHNN and CDR2 is SYGVQD (reference sequence). Trimming took 4 bases from V and 4 from J, leaving 8 bases between them. This CDR3 has 14 amino acids. CDR3 DNA sequence: TGCGCCAGCAGTGCTAGGGGATATAATTCACCCCTCCACTTT. This gives the protein CASSARGYNSPLHF.

This chain joins TRBV5-4 and TRBJ2-7, with TRBD1 matching over 8 bases. From germline, CDR1 is SGHNT and CDR2 YYREEE (reference sequence). The CDR3 consists of 14 residues. The junction had 7 bases not matched to a gene; V was cut back by 3 bases and J by 5 bases. This CDR3 reads CASSWTGISDEQYF. For the CDR3, the DNA is TGTGCCAGCAGCTGGACAGGGATCAGTGACGAGCAGTACTTC.

Only a few counts were recorded for this clone. The chain couples TRBV29-1 to TRBJ1-4; D gene uncertain. This CDR3 has 11 amino acids. V lost 4 bases and J lost 8, with 8 bases in between. In germline, CDR1 is SQVTM, CDR2 ANQGSEA. CDR3 residues: CSVGEEEKLFF. CDR3 nucleotides: TGCAGCGTTGGGGAGGAAGAAAAACTGTTTTTT.

The chain uses TRBV5-1 and TRBJ2-7; unclear D gene. The V gene's germline CDR1 is SGHRS and CDR2 YFSETQ. The CDR3 is 14 amino acids. Trimming cost V 4 bases and J 3 bases, with 14 bases left between them. As DNA, the CDR3 is TGCGCCAGCAGCCCGTTCCCGGTACTCTACGAGCAGTACTTC. The encoded protein is CASSPFPVLYEQYF. The entire variable domain, with the rest obtained from reference TRBV5-1 and TRBJ2-7, is as follows: KAGVTQTPRYLIKTRGQQVTLSCSPISGHRSVSWYQQTPGQGLQFLFEYFSETQRNKGNFPGRFSGRQFSNSRSEMNVSTLELGDSALYLCASSPFPVLYEQYFGPGTRLTVT.